The rows below give T cell receptor beta chains drawn from one sample of a study of blood T cells in healthy people across ages. Each CDR3 protein gets one entry after TCRdb re-called the 5' RACE reads with MiXCR. Of some 1.5 million distinct CDR3 sequences listed, approximately 43% are singletons. Sequenced material: blood. The receptor set was obtained from a young woman in good health. CDR3s include the opening cysteine and the closing phenylalanine or tryptophan. The D gene is left open where the match is weak. Where a row states a size, it is once, few, many or the class of an expanded clone; other rows omit it.

d_gene | abundance | j_gene | v_gene | CDR3aa | CDR3nt
TRBD1 | - | TRBJ1-2 | TRBV4-1 | CASSPSTTGANYGYTF | TGCGCCAGTAGCCCGAGCACGACAGGGGCGAACTATGGCTACACCTTC
- | - | TRBJ2-7 | TRBV10-3 | CAISESQGATYEQYF | TGTGCCATCAGTGAGTCGCAGGGAGCAACCTACGAGCAGTACTTC
TRBD1 | - | TRBJ2-1 | TRBV7-2 | CASSFPPGGSYNEQFF | TGTGCCAGCAGCTTCCCCCCAGGGGGCTCCTACAATGAGCAGTTCTTC
TRBD1 | many | TRBJ2-7 | TRBV12-3/TRBV12-4 | CASSPGGDSYEQYF | TGTGCCAGCAGTCCAGGGGGAGACTCCTACGAGCAGTACTTC
- | - | TRBJ2-7 | TRBV20-1 | CSARGPATSSYNEQYF | TGCAGTGCTAGAGGCCCGGCCACAAGCTCCTACAATGAGCAGTACTTC
TRBD2 | many | TRBJ2-7 | TRBV6-5 | CASSSLTSGSYEQYF | TGTGCCAGCAGTTCTTTGACTAGCGGGAGCTACGAGCAGTACTTC
- | - | TRBJ2-1 | TRBV7-2 | CASSPHVGVGYNEQFF | TGTGCCAGCAGCCCCCATGTTGGAGTGGGCTACAATGAGCAGTTCTTC
- | few | TRBJ2-1 | TRBV5-1 | CASSPASGYYNEQFF | TGCGCCAGCAGCCCTGCCTCGGGCTACTACAATGAGCAGTTCTTC
TRBD1 | few | TRBJ1-2 | TRBV4-1 | CASSQARTGRYGYTF | TGCGCCAGCAGCCAAGCCCGGACAGGGAGGTATGGCTACACCTTC
TRBD1 | - | TRBJ1-5 | TRBV3-1 | CASSHPGTDENQPQHF | TGTGCCAGCAGCCATCCCGGGACAGACGAGAATCAGCCCCAGCATTTT
- | - | TRBJ1-2 | TRBV4-1 | CASSHPPGIYGYTF | TGCGCCAGCAGCCACCCCCCGGGGATCTATGGCTACACCTTC
- | - | TRBJ2-3 | TRBV27 | CASSLSLISASTDTQYF | TGTGCCAGCAGTTTATCTTTGATATCCGCCAGCACAGATACGCAGTATTTT
- | - | TRBJ2-5 | TRBV29-1 | CSVEDTDNEQYF | TGCAGCGTTGAAGACACCGACAATGAGCAGTACTTC
TRBD1 | many | TRBJ1-2 | TRBV29-1 | CSVESQGAGGYTF | TGCAGCGTTGAATCCCAGGGGGCTGGTGGCTACACCTTC
- | - | TRBJ2-2 | TRBV7-9 | CASSFSPLEADTGELFF | TGTGCCAGCAGCTTTAGTCCTCTAGAGGCAGACACCGGGGAGCTGTTTTTT
- | - | TRBJ1-1 | TRBV12-3/TRBV12-4 | CASSMGTWNTEAFF | TGTGCCAGCAGTATGGGGACTTGGAACACTGAAGCTTTCTTT
- | - | TRBJ2-7 | TRBV11-2 | CASSFPGGPGSEQYF | TGTGCCAGCAGCTTTCCAGGGGGGCCGGGGAGCGAGCAGTACTTC
TRBD1 | - | TRBJ1-2 | TRBV4-2 | CASSYSGTETNYGYTF | TGTGCCAGCAGCTACTCTGGGACAGAGACTAACTATGGCTACACCTTC
- | many | TRBJ2-1 | TRBV5-6 | CASSLDLRYNEQFF | TGTGCCAGCAGCTTGGACTTGCGCTACAATGAGCAGTTCTTC
TRBD2 | few | TRBJ2-7 | TRBV20-1 | CSARVGTSGSDEQYF | TGCAGTGCTAGAGTTGGGACTAGCGGGAGCGACGAGCAGTACTTC
- | - | TRBJ2-7 | TRBV20-1 | CSASPTINRNYEQYF | TGCAGTGCTAGCCCCACTATTAACAGAAACTACGAGCAGTACTTC
- | - | TRBJ2-5 | TRBV7-8 | CASSSREGETQYF | TGTGCCAGCAGCTCCAGGGAAGGGGAGACCCAGTACTTC
- | - | TRBJ2-7 | TRBV7-3 | CASSWGRSYEQYF | TGTGCCAGCAGCTGGGGCAGATCCTACGAGCAGTACTTC
- | - | TRBJ2-3 | TRBV20-1 | CSARVQGQRTQYF | TGCAGTGCTAGAGTCCAAGGCCAGCGCACGCAGTATTTT
- | - | TRBJ2-6 | TRBV13 | CASSSGVIRGGANVLTF | TGTGCCAGCAGCTCGGGGGTCATAAGAGGTGGGGCCAACGTCCTGACTTTC
TRBD2 | - | TRBJ2-3 | TRBV11-2 | CASRTSGLASDTQYF | TGTGCCAGCAGAACATCGGGACTAGCCTCGGATACGCAGTATTTT
- | few | TRBJ1-5 | TRBV20-1 | CSARVTGTNSNQPQHF | TGCAGTGCTAGAGTAACGGGAACAAATAGCAATCAGCCCCAGCATTTT
TRBD1 | few | TRBJ1-1 | TRBV6-5 | CASRPTRQGSGAFF | TGTGCCAGCCGACCCACGCGACAGGGGAGCGGCGCTTTCTTT
- | few | TRBJ2-7 | TRBV6-5 | CASTPRGYEQYF | TGTGCCAGCACTCCCCGGGGGTACGAGCAGTACTTC
TRBD2 | - | TRBJ2-1 | TRBV11-2 | CANSLGGLAGGQEFF | TGTGCCAACAGCTTAGGGGGACTAGCGGGGGGGCAGGAGTTCTTC
- | - | TRBJ1-2 | TRBV28 | CASSDDRFQGYTF | TGTGCCAGCAGTGACGACAGGTTTCAGGGCTACACCTTC
- | - | TRBJ2-3 | TRBV12-3/TRBV12-4 | CASSLVLGTGTQYF | TGTGCCAGCAGCCTCGTGTTGGGCACTGGTACGCAGTATTTT
TRBD1 | - | TRBJ1-1 | TRBV3-1 | CASSNGQGPNTEAFF | TGTGCCAGCAGCAATGGACAGGGGCCGAACACTGAAGCTTTCTTT
TRBD2 | - | TRBJ2-3 | TRBV7-2 | CASSILAGAPDTQYF | TGTGCCAGCAGTATACTAGCGGGGGCCCCAGATACGCAGTATTTT
- | - | TRBJ2-7 | TRBV28 | CASTPTDPYEQYF | TGTGCCAGCACCCCGACGGACCCCTACGAGCAGTACTTC
- | - | TRBJ2-2 | TRBV7-2 | CASSDSVVDTGELFF | TGTGCCAGCAGCGATTCTGTGGTGGACACCGGGGAGCTGTTTTTT
- | - | TRBJ1-6 | TRBV3-1 | CASSQTENSPLHF | TGTGCCAGCAGCCAGACGGAAAATTCACCCCTCCACTTT
- | - | TRBJ1-5 | TRBV28 | CASQHLLRGSNQPQHF | TGTGCCAGCCAGCACCTGTTGCGGGGAAGCAATCAGCCCCAGCATTTT
- | - | TRBJ1-6 | TRBV18 | CASSPSGGYNSPLHF | TGTGCCAGCTCACCATCTGGAGGGTATAATTCACCCCTCCACTTT
TRBD1 | - | TRBJ1-2 | TRBV12-5 | CASGLLTGDKGYTF | TGTGCTAGTGGTTTGCTGACAGGGGATAAGGGCTACACCTTC
TRBD2 | - | TRBJ2-5 | TRBV7-2 | CASSRQERTSGVKETQYF | TGTGCCAGCAGCCGACAAGAGAGGACTAGCGGGGTTAAAGAGACCCAGTACTTC
TRBD1 | - | TRBJ1-1 | TRBV12-3/TRBV12-4 | CASSARDRLLTEAFF | TGTGCCAGCAGTGCCCGGGACAGACTACTCACTGAAGCTTTCTTT
TRBD1 | - | TRBJ1-1 | TRBV28 | CASSQRRDREAFF | TGTGCCAGCAGTCAACGTAGGGACAGGGAAGCTTTCTTT
TRBD1 | - | TRBJ1-1 | TRBV28 | CASSLGAGTGGTEAFF | TGTGCCAGCAGTTTAGGGGCGGGGACAGGGGGCACTGAAGCTTTCTTT
- | - | TRBJ1-5 | TRBV3-1 | CASSESLGDSNQPQHF | TGTGCCAGCAGCGAGTCACTGGGGGATAGCAATCAGCCCCAGCATTTT
TRBD1 | - | TRBJ1-1 | TRBV10-3 | CVISSNPGQGNTEAFF | TGTGTCATCAGTTCTAACCCGGGACAGGGGAACACTGAAGCTTTCTTT
- | - | TRBJ1-2 | TRBV4-1 | CASSPISVVPPYGYTF | TGCGCCAGCAGCCCCATTTCCGTGGTACCTCCCTATGGCTACACCTTC
- | - | TRBJ2-5 | TRBV6-5 | CASTPRIAVQETQYF | TGTGCCAGCACCCCACGAATAGCGGTCCAAGAGACCCAGTACTTC
- | - | TRBJ2-5 | TRBV7-9 | CASSLNLASRYQETQYF | TGTGCCAGCAGCTTAAATCTAGCTAGCCGATACCAAGAGACCCAGTACTTC
- | few | TRBJ2-1 | TRBV5-1 | CASSLHSPYNEQFF | TGCGCCAGCAGCTTGCACAGCCCCTACAATGAGCAGTTCTTC
- | - | TRBJ1-1 | TRBV9 | CASSVVGGNTEAFF | TGTGCCAGCAGCGTAGTGGGCGGCAACACTGAAGCTTTCTTT
TRBD2 | - | TRBJ2-7 | TRBV12-3/TRBV12-4 | CASKPPGGNYEQYF | TGTGCCAGCAAGCCCCCCGGGGGGAACTACGAGCAGTACTTC
- | few | TRBJ1-6 | TRBV7-9 | CASSSSQGLYNSPLHF | TGTGCCAGCAGCTCATCACAGGGTCTCTATAATTCACCCCTCCACTTT
TRBD2 | few | TRBJ2-3 | TRBV5-1 | CASSWAGTSGETDTQYF | TGCGCCAGCAGCTGGGCCGGGACTAGCGGGGAGACAGATACGCAGTATTTT
- | - | TRBJ1-1 | TRBV5-1 | CASTRDQGEAFF | TGCGCCAGCACCAGGGATCAAGGTGAAGCTTTCTTT